A single sample gave rise to the 30 T cell receptor beta chains below, sequenced in a study of T cells in Graves' hyperthyroidism and ophthalmopathy. TCR beta CDR3 regions were amplified from RNA transcripts. HTBI primers were employed in a first-round RT-PCR of the TCR CDR3. TCRdb ran MiXCR on the multiplex PCR reads and lists one entry per CDR3 protein. Counted here are about 640,000 distinct CDR3 sequences, about 14% occurring once; the ten biggest clones make up around an eighth. Specimen: blood. These receptors came from a woman in her forties or fifties with Graves' ophthalmopathy.

The chain uses TRBV7-6 and TRBJ2-1; 7 bases align to TRBD1. CDR1 and CDR2 from the germline V gene are SGHVS and FNYEAQ. This CDR3 has 15 amino acids. V trimming: 5 bases; J trimming: 2 bases; junction bases outside the gene matches: 6. The CDR3 loop reads CASSKRQGPYNEQFF. CDR3 in DNA: TGTGCCAGCAGCAAAAGACAGGGTCCCTACAATGAGCAGTTCTTC.

This clonotype occurred many times. The chain recombines TRBV9 with TRBJ2-7, with D possibly being TRBD1 or TRBD2 (5 bases each). V was pared by 0 bases and J by 2 bases, with 12 bases between. CDR3 length: 15 amino acids. Germline CDR1 is SGDLS and CDR2 is YYNGEE. CDR3 region: CASSVAPGATYEQYF. The CDR3 DNA follows: TGTGCCAGCAGCGTAGCCCCCGGGGCCACCTACGAGCAGTACTTC.

This clonotype was seen a handful of times. The chain combines TRBV6-2 or TRBV6-3 with TRBJ2-5, with D possibly TRBD2 on 7 matching bases. Trimming left V 1 base short and J 5 bases short, with 14 bases between. Germline V gives CDR1 MNHEY, CDR2 SVGEGT. CDR3 size: 15 residues. The CDR3 spells CASSYFVGGGETQYF. CDR3 coding DNA: TGTGCCAGCAGTTACTTTGTGGGAGGGGGGGAGACCCAGTACTTC.

This clonotype was seen many times. The chain has TRBV7-8 and TRBJ1-1; D gene unclear. The CDR3 contains 16 residues. Trimming cost V 1 base and J 1 base, with 13 bases left between them. The germline V gene encodes CDR1 SGHVS and CDR2 FQNEAQ. The CDR3 coding sequence is TGTGCCAGCAGCTTAGGTCCATCGAAGGGGAACACTGAAGCTTTCTTT. This gives the protein CASSLGPSKGNTEAFF.

V is TRBV19 and J is TRBJ2-1; 12 bases fit TRBD2. CDR1 is LNHDA and CDR2 is SQIVND in the germline V gene (reference sequence). V was pared by 3 bases and J by 7 bases, with 7 bases of the junction left unmatched. CDR3 length: 16 residues. CDR3 nucleotide sequence: TGTGCCAGTAGTATCTCCTGGACTAGCGGGATTAATGAGCAGTTCTTC. Its protein is CASSISWTSGINEQFF.

Many counts were recorded for this clonotype. The rearrangement joins TRBV18 to TRBJ1-6, with D perhaps TRBD1 (6 bases). Trimming left V 6 bases short and J 9 bases short, with 18 bases between. In germline, CDR1 is KGHSH, CDR2 LQKENI. This CDR3 comprises 15 residues. The CDR3 DNA reads as TGTGCCAGCTCGAACCCGACAGGTTGGAGTTCACCCCTCCACTTT. This sequence encodes CASSNPTGWSSPLHF.

This clonotype appeared many times. The chain carries TRBV6-2 or TRBV6-3 and TRBJ2-7; no clear D gene. This CDR3 has 14 residues. From germline, CDR1 is MNHEY and CDR2 SVGEGT. V lost 6 bases, J lost 1 base, and 13 bases lay in between. The CDR3 bases are TGTGCCAGCAGCGGTTTTGGCAGATCCTACGAGCAGTACTTC. It codes for CASSGFGRSYEQYF.

This clonotype was counted ten times or more. The J gene is TRBJ2-3, the V gene TRBV29-1, with D hard to call. This CDR3 has 13 residues. Germline lookup yields CDR1 SQVTM and CDR2 ANQGSEA. Deletions cut 4 bases from V and 2 bases from J, with 10 bases between. The CDR3 region has the DNA TGCAGCGTTGCCCTTACCTTCACAGATACGCAGTATTTT. This gives the protein CSVALTFTDTQYF.

The gene calls are TRBV7-2 and TRBJ2-1, with 8 positions matching TRBD2. The CDR3 extends over 21 amino acids. Germline V gene sequence: CDR1 SGHTA, CDR2 FQGNSA. J was trimmed by 5 bases and V by 1 base; bases with no gene match: 22. The CDR3: CASSLVVTGGGGLADNNEQFF. DNA for the CDR3: TGTGCCAGCAGCTTAGTAGTTACCGGGGGCGGTGGACTAGCCGACAACAATGAGCAGTTCTTC.

In its sample, this clonotype was seen many times. The chain links TRBV15 to TRBJ2-7, with no clear D. V was trimmed by 0 bases and J by 4 bases, leaving 4 bases between them. Per the germline V gene, CDR1 is LNHNV and CDR2 is YYDKDF (reference sequence). There are 12 residues in the CDR3. CDR3 DNA: TGTGCCACCAGCAGAGACCTTTACGAGCAGTACTTC. Translating gives CATSRDLYEQYF.

The chain carries TRBV7-9 and TRBJ2-7, with 9 bases fitting TRBD1. This CDR3 is 14 amino acids long. CDR1 is SEHNR, CDR2 FQNEAQ, per germline (reference sequence). Losses at the gene ends were 5 bases for V and 5 bases for J; bases not matched to a gene: 7. The CDR3 DNA sequence: TGTGCCAGCAGCACCGGACAGGGGTACCACGAGCAGTACTTC. This sequence encodes CASSTGQGYHEQYF.

This clonotype has only a few counts. This rearrangement joins TRBV9 to TRBJ2-3, with D perhaps matching TRBD2 (5 bases). The CDR3 is 16 amino acids. Germline V gives CDR1 SGDLS, CDR2 YYNGEE. V gave up 0 bases and J gave up 2 bases, with 13 bases separating them. The CDR3 is CASSVGGSHNTDTQYF. In nucleotides, the CDR3 is TGTGCCAGCAGCGTAGGTGGGAGCCATAACACAGATACGCAGTATTTT.

This clonotype showed up just a few times. This chain links TRBV29-1 with TRBJ1-2; the D is unclear. The CDR3 runs to 12 residues. Trimming stripped 3 bases from V and 7 bases from J, with 12 bases between. Germline CDR1 SQVTM, CDR2 ANQGSEA. As DNA, the CDR3 is TGCAGCGTTGAGGGTGGCGGGGTTGGCTACACCTTC. Its protein is CSVEGGGVGYTF. The whole variable domain, remainder taken from reference TRBV29-1 and TRBJ1-2, is SAVISQKPSRDICQRGTSLTIQCQVDSQVTMMFWYRQQPGQSLTLIATANQGSEATYESGFVIDKFPISRPNLTFSTLTVSNMSPEDSSIYLCSVEGGGVGYTFGSGTRLTVV.

The chain couples TRBV10-3 to TRBJ2-1, with D uncertain. The CDR3 has 17 amino acids. Germline V gene data show CDR1 as ENHRY and CDR2 as SYGVKD. V lost 5 bases, J lost 2 bases, and 19 bases lay in between. The CDR3 loop reads CAISLAPSSLAYNEQFF. Here the CDR3 DNA reads TGTGCCATCAGTCTGGCTCCGAGTTCCCTAGCCTACAATGAGCAGTTCTTC.

The chain links TRBV20-1 to TRBJ2-2; 15 nucleotides align to TRBD2. The V gene's germline CDR1 is DFQATT and CDR2 SNEGSKA (reference sequence). The CDR3 is 17 residues long. Germline trimming cut 5 bases from V and 0 bases from J; bases unmatched to any gene: 4. CDR3 in DNA: TGCAGTGCTTTGGGACTAGCGGGAGGCCCGAACACCGGGGAGCTGTTTTTT. Its protein product is CSALGLAGGPNTGELFF.

This sequence joins TRBV7-9 and TRBJ2-1, with 10 bases aligning to TRBD1. J lost 5 bases, V lost 5 bases, and 12 bases had no gene match. The V gene's germline CDR1 is SEHNR and CDR2 FQNEAQ (reference sequence). The CDR3 extends over 17 amino acids. The DNA for the CDR3 is TGTGCCAGCAGCCCCCATTCGCGGGACAGGGGAAACAATGAGCAGTTCTTC. Amino acids: CASSPHSRDRGNNEQFF.

Turning to this clonotype: A much larger clonotype is one base distant, so this may be a read error. The rearrangement links TRBV2 to TRBJ2-5; either TRBD1 or TRBD2 may supply D (5 bases each). Germline loops: CDR1 SNHLY, CDR2 FYNNEI. There are 11 residues in the CDR3. The CDR3 is CAGRDQETQCF. The DNA of the CDR3 is TGTGCCGGCCGGGACCAAGAGACCCAGTGCTTC.

A few counts support this clonotype. This chain links TRBV19 with TRBJ1-2; 8 bases align to TRBD1. Germline loops: CDR1 LNHDA, CDR2 SQIVND (reference sequence). Trimming at V came to 2 bases and at J to 4 bases, leaving 21 bases not matched to a gene. This CDR3 has 20 amino acids. This CDR3 reads CASSIQGQAGIRLNFYGYTF. The CDR3 DNA follows: TGTGCCAGTAGTATACAGGGACAGGCTGGAATCCGCCTAAACTTCTATGGCTACACCTTC.

The gene calls are TRBV29-1 and TRBJ2-1; perhaps TRBD1 as D (6 bases). In germline, CDR1 is SQVTM, CDR2 ANQGSEA. The CDR3 length is 16 residues. Trimming removed 2 bases at V and 4 bases at J, with 18 bases between. This CDR3 reads CSVEIPTGFSYNEQFF. CDR3 coding DNA: TGCAGCGTTGAAATACCGACAGGATTTTCATACAATGAGCAGTTCTTC.

This clonotype occurred many times. The chain is built from TRBV11-3 and TRBJ2-7; 10 bases match TRBD1. The germline gives CDR1 SGHNT, CDR2 YENEEA. After removal of 1 base from V and 1 base from J, the junction contained 4 bases not matched to a gene. The CDR3 spans 16 residues. The CDR3 DNA reads TGTGCCAGCAGCTTAGGACCGGGACAGGGGTCCTACGAGCAGTACTTC. Amino acids: CASSLGPGQGSYEQYF.

This clonotype was seen ten or more times. V and J are TRBV20-1 and TRBJ1-2; a possible D gene is TRBD1 (6 bases). V shed 2 bases and J shed 5 bases, with 12 bases lying between them. Germline V gene lookup returns CDR1 DFQATT and CDR2 SNEGSKA (reference sequence). The CDR3 has 13 amino acids. The CDR3 DNA sequence: TGCAGTGCTAGAAACAGGGACAAATATGGCTACACCTTC. Protein sequence: CSARNRDKYGYTF.

The chain uses TRBV27 and TRBJ2-7, with TRBD1 matching over 8 bases. Germline V lookup: CDR1 MNHEY, CDR2 SMNVEV (reference sequence). Trimming took 5 bases from V and 7 from J; bases not matched to a gene: 10. CDR3 length: 14 amino acids. CDR3 DNA: TGTGCCAGCAGTACCCCGGGACAGGTAGGGGAGCAGTACTTC. Protein sequence: CASSTPGQVGEQYF.

This clonotype was seen at least ten times. This chain joins TRBV7-8 and TRBJ2-2; weak D call: TRBD2 (6 bases). V was shortened by 4 bases and J by 5 bases, with 17 bases between the two germline ends. Per germline, CDR1 SGHVS and CDR2 FQNEAQ. The CDR3 runs 16 residues. The chain's CDR3 is CASSWREASRTGELFF. Here the CDR3 DNA reads TGTGCCAGCAGCTGGAGGGAGGCCTCGCGGACCGGGGAGCTGTTTTTT.

This clonotype occurred a few times. J is TRBJ1-5 and V is TRBV10-3; no reliable D call. The CDR3 spans 13 residues. CDR1 and CDR2 (germline): ENHRY, SYGVKD. Trimming removed 4 bases from V and 0 bases from J, with 4 bases in between. The CDR3 DNA reads as TGTGCCATCAGTGGTTATAGCAATCAGCCCCAGCATTTT. This translates into CAISGYSNQPQHF.

There are a few counts of this clonotype. The V gene is TRBV20-1, the J gene TRBJ2-1; the D gene is possibly TRBD1 (6 bases). From germline, CDR1 is DFQATT and CDR2 SNEGSKA (reference sequence). V lost 2 bases, J lost 0 bases, and 11 bases lay in between. The CDR3 sequence is 15 residues long. The chain's CDR3 is CSARWGRSSYNEQFF. The CDR3 region has the DNA TGCAGTGCTAGATGGGGGCGGAGCTCCTACAATGAGCAGTTCTTC.

The rearrangement joins TRBV7-9 to TRBJ1-6; D perhaps matches TRBD1 (6 bases). Trimming removed 1 base at V and 9 bases at J, with 10 bases between. Germline V gene data show CDR1 as SEHNR and CDR2 as FQNEAQ (reference sequence). The CDR3 contains 14 residues. This chain's CDR3 is CASSLVGQSSPLHF. As DNA, the CDR3 is TGTGCCAGCAGCTTAGTCGGACAGAGTTCACCCCTCCACTTT.

A few counts support this clonotype. This rearrangement joins TRBV6-2 or TRBV6-3 to TRBJ2-3, with unresolved D. This CDR3 is built from 15 residues. The V end lost 6 bases, the J end lost 1 base, and 14 bases lay between the germline ends. Germline assignment: CDR1 MNHEY and CDR2 SVGEGT. CDR3 region: CASSRTPYGTDTQYF. CDR3 DNA sequence: TGTGCCAGCAGCCGGACCCCCTACGGCACAGATACGCAGTATTTT.

This clonotype has a count of ten or more. The chain recombines TRBV28 with TRBJ1-2; the D is unclear. This CDR3 contains 15 residues. V lost 1 base, J lost 7 bases, and 16 bases lay in between. Germline loops: CDR1 MDHEN, CDR2 SYDVKM. CDR3 in DNA: TGTGCCAGCAGTTTATCGGGCAGGTTATTATTTGGCTACACCTTC. Amino acid sequence: CASSLSGRLLFGYTF.

Many counts were recorded for this clonotype. This rearrangement joins TRBV5-1 to TRBJ1-2; a possible D gene is TRBD1 (5 bases). Between the trimmed V and J ends, which lost 2 bases and 3 bases, there was a span of 14 bases. Germline CDR1 SGHRS, CDR2 YFSETQ. The CDR3 totals 15 residues. The CDR3: CASSLAGSLDYGYTF. CDR3 nucleotide sequence: TGCGCCAGCAGCTTAGCAGGGTCCTTGGACTATGGCTACACCTTC.

This clonotype was recorded many times. The chain links TRBV27 to TRBJ2-3, with 15 positions matching TRBD2. CDR3 length: 16 residues. V shed 0 bases, J shed 9 bases, and the junction held 4 bases outside the gene matches. Germline-derived CDR1 and CDR2 are MNHEY and SMNVEV (reference sequence). This chain's CDR3 is CASSLSWGLAGGTQYF. The DNA of the CDR3 is TGTGCCAGCAGTTTATCGTGGGGACTAGCGGGAGGAACGCAGTATTTT.